In its sample, the clone carrying this T cell receptor beta chain was seen a few times. Its target is not known. The V and J ends lost 3 bases and 5 bases respectively, with 11 bases between them. This CDR3 is 13 amino acids long. CDR1 SGHVS and CDR2 FQNEAQ come from the germline V gene. Co-extracting RNA and DNA was done with roughly 17-34 mg of unsorted bulk tissue as input. This sample stems from a study of tumor-infiltrating lymphocytes in primary liver carcinoma. Notes on the study in general: Pairs comparing tumor with adjacent tissue or blood overlapped less than pairs drawn from tumor regions.

Starting from roughly 0.5 ug of total RNA, TCR beta cDNA was produced with a primer in the constant region. Libraries for TCR beta were built through three nested multiplex PCR rounds, which together made up a slightly modified ARM-PCR procedure. The opening two PCR rounds, approximately 10 cycles each, paired TRBV1-TRBV30 forward primers with a C-beta reverse primer. Each CDR3 protein gets one entry after TCRdb re-called the multiplex PCR reads with MiXCR. The sample carries tens of thousands of distinct CDR3 sequences, approximately 82% recorded once. The chain has TRBV7-8 and TRBJ2-7; D is ambiguous. The sample was tumor-adjacent normal liver tissue. The TCR originated in a man aged 40-49 years with primary liver carcinoma and hepatitis B virus infection. CDR3 nucleotides: TGTGCCAGCAGCTTTACTTGCGCCCACGAGCAGTACTTC. Its translation is CASSFTCAHEQYF.